Below are 32 T cell receptor beta chains sequenced from a single sample in a study of long-term antiretroviral therapy in people with HIV. The libraries were made with immunoSEQ v3.0 at survey level. Clones were read by immunoSEQ multiplex PCR, and TCRdb kept only the in-frame ones, dropping some. The sample lists about 24,000 clones; roughly four fifths were seen once. Sequenced material: unsorted PBMCs, taken 0.4 years after starting antiretroviral therapy. Receptors were obtained from a man aged 45-60 years with HIV.

The chain combines TRBV30 with TRBJ1-2; 9 bases are a match to TRBD1. V gave up 5 bases and J gave up 8 bases; unmatched junction bases: 12. CDR1 is GTSNPN and CDR2 is SVGIG in the germline V gene (reference sequence). CDR3 length equals 14 residues. The CDR3 DNA reads TGTGCCTGGTGGACCGGGACAGGGATTTGGGGCTACACCTTC. Protein product: CAWWTGTGIWGYTF.

J is TRBJ1-5 and V is TRBV2; 8 nucleotides line up with TRBD1. Germline CDR1 reads SNHLY; CDR2 reads FYNNEI. The CDR3 runs to 15 residues. Trimming cost V 8 bases and J 1 base; bases outside gene matches: 7. The CDR3 protein is CASAKQGGSNQPQHF. The CDR3 DNA sequence: TGTGCCAGCGCGAAACAGGGGGGGAGCAATCAGCCCCAGCATTTT.

This clone occurred a few times. CDR3 loop: CASSDGNLSSPLHF. The CDR3 DNA sequence: TGCGCCAGCAGTGACGGGAACCTTTCCTCACCCCTCCACTTT. V and J are TRBV10-1 and TRBJ1-6; no firm D call. V was cut by 3 bases and J by 10 bases, with 13 bases left in between. Looked up from germline, CDR1 is WNHNN and CDR2 is SYGVQD (reference sequence). This CDR3 has 14 amino acids.

This chain joins TRBV5-1 and TRBJ2-7; 9 bases align to TRBD1. The V segment lost 0 bases and the J segment 7 bases; nucleotides outside the gene matches: 8. The CDR3 has 15 amino acids. Germline loops: CDR1 SGHRS, CDR2 YFSETQ. The CDR3 coding sequence is TGCGCCAGCAGCTTGGGACCGGGACAGGGCCGGGAGCAGTACTTC. Translating gives CASSLGPGQGREQYF.

This clone occurred a few times. The V call is TRBV5-4, the J call TRBJ1-1; D ambiguous. Germline CDR1 is SGHNT and CDR2 is YYREEE (reference sequence). The V and J ends lost 0 bases and 3 bases respectively, with 18 bases between them. The CDR3 sequence is 17 residues long. The CDR3 region is CASSLDWEAPPDTEAFF. CDR3 nucleotide sequence: TGTGCCAGCAGCTTGGACTGGGAGGCACCCCCGGACACTGAAGCTTTCTTT.

The chain is built from TRBV5-4 and TRBJ1-1, with a possible D match to TRBD1 (6 bases). Germline values: CDR1 SGHNT, CDR2 YYREEE (reference sequence). Trimming stripped 1 base from V and 0 bases from J, with 7 bases between. The CDR3 is made up of 14 amino acids. CDR3 loop: CASSLTGLNTEAFF. The CDR3 DNA follows: TGTGCCAGCAGCTTGACAGGGCTGAACACTGAAGCTTTCTTT.

The V call is TRBV5-5, the J call TRBJ2-1, with 9 nucleotides matching TRBD1. The CDR3 totals 17 residues. The V segment lost 4 bases and the J segment 7 bases; nucleotides outside the gene matches: 15. CDR1 and CDR2 from the germline V gene are SGHKS and YYEKEE (reference sequence). CDR3 sequence reads: CASSLGNPGTGRNEQFF. CDR3 DNA sequence: TGTGCCAGCAGCCTCGGGAACCCCGGGACAGGGAGAAATGAGCAGTTCTTC.

CDR3 DNA: TGTGCCAGCAGCCGACGGTGGACAGGGGACAATGAGCAGTTCTTC. It translates to CASSRRWTGDNEQFF. This rearrangement joins TRBV6-4 to TRBJ2-1; 9 bases align to TRBD1. With 6 bases clipped from V and 5 bases from J, the junction kept 8 bases outside the gene matches. From germline, CDR1 is MRHNA and CDR2 SNTAGT. This CDR3 is built from 15 residues.

The chain is built from TRBV4-1 and TRBJ2-3; perhaps TRBD2 as D (5 bases). V lost 3 bases and J 0 bases, leaving 7 bases between the germline ends. The CDR3 extends over 14 amino acids. The V gene's germline CDR1 is MGHRA and CDR2 YSYEKL. CDR3 coding DNA: TGCGCCAGCAGCCAGGGGAGAAGCACAGATACGCAGTATTTT. Translated: CASSQGRSTDTQYF.

The CDR3 DNA reads TGTGCCAGCAGCTCGACATGGAACACTGAAGCTTTCTTT. Protein product: CASSSTWNTEAFF. The rearrangement links TRBV7-8 to TRBJ1-1; D is unresolved. With 4 bases removed from V and 1 base from J, the gap between germline ends came to 7 bases. CDR3 length equals 13 residues. Germline lookup yields CDR1 SGHVS and CDR2 FQNEAQ.

The chain has TRBV13 and TRBJ2-3, with 8 bases identical to TRBD2. V lost 0 bases, J lost 4 bases, and 6 bases stayed unmatched. The CDR3 covers 16 residues. Germline assignment: CDR1 PRHDT and CDR2 FYEKMQ (reference sequence). CDR3 coding DNA: TGTGCCAGCAGCTTAGGTCTAGCGGGTGTTGCAGATACGCAGTATTTT. Amino acid sequence: CASSLGLAGVADTQYF. Combining the CDR3 with reference TRBV13 and TRBJ2-3 gives the whole variable domain AAGVIQSPRHLIKEKRETATLKCYPIPRHDTVYWYQQGPGQDPQFLISFYEKMQSDKGSIPDRFSAQQFSDYHSELNMSSLELGDSALYFCASSLGLAGVADTQYFGPGTRLTVL.

J is TRBJ1-1 and V is TRBV7-2; D is ambiguous. The CDR3 contains 12 residues. Germline V lookup: CDR1 SGHTA, CDR2 FQGNSA. V lost 5 bases to trimming and J lost 7 bases, with 11 bases between them. The CDR3, as DNA: TGTGCCAGCAGCCCCCGCCGGGATGAAGCTTTCTTT. This codes for CASSPRRDEAFF.

This clone was picked up a small number of times. The J gene is TRBJ1-2, the V gene TRBV14, with unresolved D. With 0 bases removed from V and 3 bases from J, the gap between germline ends came to 23 bases. The CDR3 has 19 residues. CDR1 and CDR2 (germline): SGHDN, FVKESK. The CDR3 DNA is TGTGCCAGCAGCCAAGAACGAGGAAGTGAGTATATTGGTTACTATGGCTACACCTTC. Amino acid sequence: CASSQERGSEYIGYYGYTF.

This chain joins TRBV5-1 and TRBJ1-5; no firm D call. V lost 1 base to trimming and J lost 1 base, with 18 bases between them. The CDR3 length is 18 residues. The germline CDR1 and CDR2 sequences are SGHRS and YFSETQ. The CDR3 DNA reads TGCGCCAGCAGCTTGAGGCAGAAAGGTCATAGAAGCAATCAGCCCCAGCATTTT. It yields the protein CASSLRQKGHRSNQPQHF.

V is TRBV7-9 and J is TRBJ1-1; D unclear. The V and J ends lost 8 bases and 4 bases respectively, with 14 bases between them. This CDR3 spans 13 amino acids. The V gene's germline CDR1 is SEHNR and CDR2 FQNEAQ (reference sequence). Here the CDR3 reads CASGLGRSTEAFF. In DNA, the CDR3 is TGTGCCAGCGGACTAGGGCGTTCCACTGAAGCTTTCTTT. The complete variable domain, with remaining parts taken from reference TRBV7-9 and TRBJ1-1, reads DTGVSQNPRHKITKRGQNVTFRCDPISEHNRLYWYRQTLGQGPEFLTYFQNEAQLEKSRLLSDRFSAERPKGSFSTLEIQRTEQGDSAMYLCASGLGRSTEAFFGQGTRLTVV.

The chain combines TRBV5-1 with TRBJ1-6; D gene unclear. V lost 0 bases, J lost 8 bases, and 6 bases lay in between. The germline V gene has CDR1 SGHRS and CDR2 YFSETQ. The length of the CDR3 is 13 residues. As DNA, the CDR3 is TGCGCCAGCAGCTTGGAGATGGATTCACCCCTCCACTTT. Translation: CASSLEMDSPLHF. The variable domain in full, completed from reference TRBV5-1 and TRBJ1-6, reads KAGVTQTPRYLIKTRGQQVTLSCSPISGHRSVSWYQQTPGQGLQFLFEYFSETQRNKGNFPGRFSGRQFSNSRSEMNVSTLELGDSALYLCASSLEMDSPLHFGNGTRLTVT.

The V call is TRBV6-5, the J call TRBJ2-1; possible D gene TRBD1, 6 bases. Trimming cost V 6 bases and J 14 bases, with 17 bases left between them. The CDR3 is 12 residues long. In germline, CDR1 is MNHEY, CDR2 SVGAGI. This chain's CDR3 is CASRPRDNNEFF. The CDR3 bases are TGTGCCAGCAGACCCCGGGACAACAATGAGTTCTTC.

This chain links TRBV9 with TRBJ2-7; the D gene is possibly TRBD1 (6 bases). Trimming removed 0 bases at V and 5 bases at J, with 15 bases between. CDR1 and CDR2 from the germline V gene are SGDLS and YYNGEE. The CDR3 totals 15 residues. The CDR3 reads CASSVASGDLHEQYF. The CDR3 DNA follows: TGTGCCAGCAGCGTAGCATCAGGGGATCTACACGAGCAGTACTTC.

V and J are TRBV7-9 and TRBJ1-1, with D perhaps TRBD1 (5 bases). Germline loops: CDR1 SEHNR, CDR2 FQNEAQ (reference sequence). Trimming removed 5 bases from V and 4 bases from J, with 14 bases in between. This CDR3 has 14 amino acids. The CDR3 loop is CASSGPGTATEAFF. The DNA for the CDR3 is TGTGCCAGCAGCGGGCCAGGGACGGCCACTGAAGCTTTCTTT.

This clone appeared a few times. V usage is TRBV6-1 and J usage is TRBJ1-6, with unresolved D. Germline V lookup: CDR1 MNHNS, CDR2 SASEGT. The CDR3 is 14 residues long. Trimming stripped 3 bases from V and 5 bases from J, with 8 bases between. CDR3 DNA sequence: TGTGCCAGCAGTGAGACTTACCATAATTCACCCCTCCACTTT. Protein: CASSETYHNSPLHF.

The chain employs TRBV7-8 and TRBJ2-3; possibly TRBD2 for D (5 bases). The V end was cut by 0 bases, the J end by 3 bases, with 7 bases between. The CDR3 is made up of 14 amino acids. CDR1 SGHVS and CDR2 FQNEAQ come from the germline V gene. The CDR3 DNA reads TGTGCCAGCAGCTTAGCGCGACTAACAGATACGCAGTATTTT. Encoded protein: CASSLARLTDTQYF.

This rearrangement joins TRBV6-4 to TRBJ2-3; 9 bases map to TRBD1. J lost 6 bases, V lost 0 bases, and 4 bases had no gene match. The CDR3 length is 15 residues. The germline gives CDR1 MRHNA, CDR2 SNTAGT. The CDR3 loop reads CASSDSTQGADTQYF. Here the CDR3 DNA reads TGTGCCAGCAGTGACTCGACACAGGGGGCTGATACGCAGTATTTT.

V and J are TRBV7-9 and TRBJ2-1; TRBD1 matches 8 bases. This CDR3 contains 16 residues. Unmatched junction bases numbered 13, after V lost 5 bases and J lost 7 bases. CDR1 SEHNR and CDR2 FQNEAQ come from the germline V gene (reference sequence). In DNA, the CDR3 is TGTGCCAGCAGCCTATCGACAGGGGCCCTGGGGAATGAGCAGTTCTTC. Protein sequence: CASSLSTGALGNEQFF. Variable domain in full (rest from reference TRBV7-9 and TRBJ2-1): DTGVSQNPRHKITKRGQNVTFRCDPISEHNRLYWYRQTLGQGPEFLTYFQNEAQLEKSRLLSDRFSAERPKGSFSTLEIQRTEQGDSAMYLCASSLSTGALGNEQFFGPGTRLTVL.

The CDR3 nucleotides are TGCGCCAGCAGCCATACCGGGACAATTTTTAGCGAGCAGTACTTC. It codes for CASSHTGTIFSEQYF. The chain has TRBV4-1 and TRBJ2-7, with a tentative D call TRBD1 (6 bases). CDR3 length: 15 amino acids. V was cut by 3 bases and J by 6 bases, with 18 bases left in between. Per the germline V gene, CDR1 is MGHRA and CDR2 is YSYEKL.

This sequence joins TRBV6-6 and TRBJ1-6; D is uncertain. Germline V CDR1 and CDR2: MNHNY, SVGAGI (reference sequence). This CDR3 is built from 12 residues. V was clipped by 10 bases and J by 1 base, with 5 bases between them. The CDR3 nucleotides read TGTGCCACCGCATCCTATAATTCACCCCTCCACTTT. Residues: CATASYNSPLHF.

The chain uses TRBV4-1 and TRBJ1-1; D gene ambiguous. V shed 8 bases and J shed 4 bases, with 8 bases lying between them. Germline V gene sequence: CDR1 MGHRA, CDR2 YSYEKL. The CDR3 length is 11 residues. CDR3 residues: CASGRGTEAFF. CDR3 DNA sequence: TGCGCCAGCGGTCGGGGCACTGAAGCTTTCTTT.

The J gene is TRBJ2-1, the V gene TRBV7-6; perhaps TRBD2 as D (6 bases). The CDR3 is 15 amino acids. Looked up from germline, CDR1 is SGHVS and CDR2 is FNYEAQ. The ends were cut back, 1 base at V and 7 bases at J, with 14 bases in the middle. CDR3 nucleotide sequence: TGTGCCAGCAGCTTAGGAGGGCCCGCGGGGAATGAGCAGTTCTTC. The encoded protein is CASSLGGPAGNEQFF.

The gene calls are TRBV7-2 and TRBJ2-7; D perhaps matches TRBD1 (6 bases). Germline CDR1 SGHTA, CDR2 FQGNSA. Trimming shortened V by 3 bases and J by 5 bases, and 11 bases separated the two germline ends. The CDR3 sequence is 13 residues long. This chain's CDR3 is CASSLGQGNEQYF. The CDR3 DNA sequence: TGTGCCAGCAGCTTGGGCCAGGGGAACGAGCAGTACTTC.

The CDR3 nucleotides are TGTGCCAGCAGCGTACAGGTGCCGACTAGCACAGATACGCAGTATTTT. Its protein is CASSVQVPTSTDTQYF. The J gene is TRBJ2-3, the V gene TRBV9; D unclear. Looked up from germline, CDR1 is SGDLS and CDR2 is YYNGEE. There are 16 residues in the CDR3. The V gene lost 1 base and the J gene lost 0 bases, with 12 bases spanning the gap.

This chain uses TRBV6-5 with TRBJ2-4; D is perhaps TRBD1 or TRBD2 (5 bases each). There are 16 residues in the CDR3. Trimming shortened V by 0 bases and J by 4 bases, and 13 bases separated the two germline ends. Per germline, CDR1 MNHEY and CDR2 SVGAGI. The CDR3 here is CASSYSYGTKKNIQYF. The CDR3 DNA follows: TGTGCCAGCAGTTACTCCTATGGGACGAAGAAAAACATTCAGTACTTC.

The rearrangement links TRBV9 to TRBJ1-4; maybe TRBD1 (5 bases). The CDR3 sequence is 16 residues long. CDR1 and CDR2 (germline): SGDLS, YYNGEE. Trimming took 4 bases from V and 8 from J, leaving 21 bases between them. In nucleotides, the CDR3 is TGTGCCAGCAGCCCCCGGAGGGGCGGGGCGGGGGAAAAACTGTTTTTT. Its protein product is CASSPRRGGAGEKLFF.

This sequence joins TRBV7-2 and TRBJ1-5; 9 positions match TRBD1. V shed 5 bases and J 4 bases; nucleotides not matched to a gene: 3. Germline loops: CDR1 SGHTA, CDR2 FQGNSA. The CDR3 is 14 amino acids. The CDR3 loop reads CASSVDRGNQPQHF. Written as DNA, the CDR3 is TGTGCCAGCAGCGTGGACAGGGGAAATCAGCCCCAGCATTTT.